This T cell receptor beta chain appears in the sequencing data of a study of T-cell reconstitution after alpha-beta-depleted transplantation in children. This clonotype has ten or more counts. Its target is not known. This sample's TCRbeta library carried unique molecular identifier barcodes. TCRdb re-called the PCR reads with MiXCR, one entry per CDR3 protein. This sample has over 150,000 distinct CDR3 sequences; more than 9.5% occur once, and the top ten carry less than 15%. Findings of the study overall: Alpha-beta T cells about two months after transplant reportedly derived from several hundred expanded graft clones.

CDR3 length: 15 amino acids. CDR1 MDHEN and CDR2 SYDVKM come from the germline V gene. V was clipped by 2 bases and J by 1 base, with 12 bases between them. The gene calls are TRBV28 and TRBJ2-7; D gene ambiguous. Specimen: PBMCs, collected before TCRalphabeta/CD19-depleted stem cell transplant. This TCR was sampled from a boy aged 2 to 10 with acute myeloid leukemia, due to receive a stem cell transplant. CDR3 in DNA: TGTGCCAGCAGTTTAACGACATCTCGTTCCTACGAGCAGTACTTC. It is translated as CASSLTTSRSYEQYF.